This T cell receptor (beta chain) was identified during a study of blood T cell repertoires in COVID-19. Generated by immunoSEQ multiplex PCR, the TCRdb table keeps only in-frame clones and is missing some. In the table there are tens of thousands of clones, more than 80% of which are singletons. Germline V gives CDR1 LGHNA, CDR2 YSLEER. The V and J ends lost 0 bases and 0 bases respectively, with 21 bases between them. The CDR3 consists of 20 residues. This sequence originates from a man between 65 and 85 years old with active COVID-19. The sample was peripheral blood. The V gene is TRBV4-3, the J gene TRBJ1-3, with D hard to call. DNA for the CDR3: TGCGCCAGCAGCCAAGATTACAGTAGGTCGGCCGGCAACTCTGGAAACACCATATATTTT. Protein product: CASSQDYSRSAGNSGNTIYF.